Below are 13 T cell receptor beta chains sequenced from a single sample in a study of blood T cell repertoires in COVID-19. The protocol was immunoSEQ multiplex PCR, while the TCRdb copy is restricted to in-frame clones and leaves out a portion. The sample contains approximately 51,000 clones, over 80% of which appear only once. Sample: peripheral blood. Every receptor here comes from a woman over 75 with COVID-19, enrolled during active disease.

V is TRBV5-5 and J is TRBJ2-3, with 11 bases fitting TRBD1. With V trimmed by 7 bases and J by 7 bases, 8 bases remained unmatched. The CDR3 covers 14 residues. Germline V gives CDR1 SGHKS, CDR2 YYEKEE (reference sequence). The CDR3 region has the DNA TGTGCCAGCCTCCGGGACAGGGGGTACAATACGCAGTATTTT. This sequence encodes CASLRDRGYNTQYF.

The genes are TRBV6-5 and TRBJ2-1; a possible D gene is TRBD2 (5 bases). Per germline, CDR1 MNHEY and CDR2 SVGAGI. The CDR3 runs to 13 residues. Between the trimmed V and J ends, which lost 8 bases and 4 bases, there was a span of 12 bases. In DNA form, the CDR3 reads TGTGCCAGCGGACTGAGACCGTACAATGAGCAGTTCTTC. Protein: CASGLRPYNEQFF.

The chain combines TRBV7-9 with TRBJ2-1; 7 bases align to TRBD2. Germline V gene data show CDR1 as SEHNR and CDR2 as FQNEAQ (reference sequence). Unmatched junction bases numbered 9, after V lost 3 bases and J lost 10 bases. The CDR3 has 14 amino acids. This CDR3 reads CASSFGTNTREQFF. The CDR3 region has the DNA TGTGCCAGCAGCTTCGGGACTAACACAAGGGAGCAGTTCTTC.

The table lists this clone with a few counts. V is TRBV19 and J is TRBJ2-2; 10 bases align to TRBD2. CDR1 and CDR2 (germline): LNHDA, SQIVND (reference sequence). The CDR3 loop spans 18 amino acids. After removal of 6 bases from V and 4 bases from J, the junction contained 14 bases not matched to a gene. CDR3 sequence (DNA): TGTGCCAGTAGACAAGGACTAGCGGAGGCGAGGCCCACCGGGGAGCTGTTTTTT. This encodes CASRQGLAEARPTGELFF.

The V call is TRBV2, the J call TRBJ1-2; 8 bases fit TRBD1. Germline CDR1 SNHLY, CDR2 FYNNEI. The CDR3 spans 14 residues. V trimming: 4 bases; J trimming: 4 bases; junction bases outside the gene matches: 5. CDR3 amino acids: CASSAMDRAYGYTF. CDR3 DNA sequence: TGTGCCAGCAGTGCTATGGACAGGGCCTATGGCTACACCTTC.

The rearrangement uses TRBV14 and TRBJ2-3; D ambiguous. This CDR3 region has 17 residues. With 2 bases removed from V and 4 bases from J, the gap between germline ends came to 19 bases. Germline CDR1 and CDR2: SGHDN and FVKESK. CDR3 sequence: CASSQSDPHRKADTQYF. Here the CDR3 DNA reads TGTGCCAGCAGCCAATCCGATCCACACCGCAAAGCAGATACGCAGTATTTT.

This chain connects TRBV18 to TRBJ1-2; D may be TRBD1 (6 bases). The germline V and J ends were trimmed by 0 bases and 6 bases, with 20 bases remaining between them. CDR1 is KGHSH and CDR2 is LQKENI in the germline V gene. The CDR3 sequence is 17 residues long. The CDR3 protein is CASSPPVLDRRGDGYTF. CDR3 sequence (DNA): TGTGCCAGCTCACCACCGGTCCTTGACAGGCGAGGGGATGGCTACACCTTC.

The rearrangement uses TRBV11-2 and TRBJ1-1; D call uncertain. The CDR3 covers 13 residues. The ends were cut back, 8 bases at V and 0 bases at J, with 10 bases in the middle. Germline V gene data show CDR1 as SGHAT and CDR2 as FQNNGV. The CDR3 region is CASRAGLNTEAFF. The CDR3 nucleotides read TGTGCCAGCCGAGCGGGTTTGAACACTGAAGCTTTCTTT.

CDR3 protein: CSVRGQNRPYGQYF. The CDR3 region has the DNA TGCAGCGTGCGGGGACAGAATAGACCCTACGGACAGTACTTC. J is TRBJ2-7 and V is TRBV29-1; weak D call: TRBD1 (7 bases). Deletions cut 6 bases from V and 10 bases from J, with 25 bases between. Germline lookup yields CDR1 SQVTM and CDR2 ANQGSEA. This CDR3 has 14 residues.

The V and J genes are TRBV7-9 and TRBJ2-7; D perhaps matches TRBD1 (8 bases). Germline-derived CDR1 and CDR2 are SEHNR and FQNEAQ (reference sequence). There are 14 residues in the CDR3. Trimming took 1 base from V and 5 from J, leaving 12 bases between them. The CDR3, as DNA: TGTGCCAGCAGCTTAGACAGGGGGGGAGACGAGCAGTACTTC. Translating gives CASSLDRGGDEQYF.

This CDR3 reads CASSPTIQGSSDYEQYF. Written as DNA, the CDR3 is TGCGCCAGCAGCCCCACGATACAGGGTTCTTCGGACTACGAGCAGTACTTC. The gene calls are TRBV5-1 and TRBJ2-7; D is perhaps TRBD1 (6 bases). CDR1 is SGHRS and CDR2 is YFSETQ in the germline V gene. V lost 4 bases and J lost 3, with 23 bases in between. The CDR3 extends over 17 amino acids.

The chain joins TRBV18 to TRBJ1-1; 8 bases align to TRBD1. The CDR3 consists of 15 residues. CDR1 is KGHSH, CDR2 LQKENI, per germline. V shed 0 bases and J 6 bases; nucleotides not matched to a gene: 6. For the CDR3, the DNA is TGTGCCAGCTCACCACCGCAGGGGGCCTTGTCTGAAGCTTTCTTT. Protein: CASSPPQGALSEAFF. Together with reference TRBV18 and TRBJ1-1, the CDR3 gives the full variable domain: NAGVMQNPRHLVRRRGQEARLRCSPMKGHSHVYWYRQLPEEGLKFMVYLQKENIIDESGMPKERFSAEFPKEGPSILRIQQVVRGDSAAYFCASSPPQGALSEAFFGQGTRLTVV.

V is TRBV24-1 and J is TRBJ2-3; D gene unclear. The V end was cut by 6 bases, the J end by 4 bases, with 10 bases between. Germline V CDR1 and CDR2: KGHDR, SFDVKD. This CDR3 has 13 residues. DNA of the CDR3: TGTGCCACCAGTCCACGACACGCAGATACGCAGTATTTT. Protein: CATSPRHADTQYF.